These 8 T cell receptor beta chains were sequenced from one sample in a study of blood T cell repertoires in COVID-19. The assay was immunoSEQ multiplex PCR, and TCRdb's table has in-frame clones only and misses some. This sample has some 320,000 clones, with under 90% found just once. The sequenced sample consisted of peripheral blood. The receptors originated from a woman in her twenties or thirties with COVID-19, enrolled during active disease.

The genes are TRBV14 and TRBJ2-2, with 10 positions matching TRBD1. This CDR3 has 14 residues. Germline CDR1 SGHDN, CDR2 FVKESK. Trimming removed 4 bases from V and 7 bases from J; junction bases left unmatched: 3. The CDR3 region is CASSRQGANGELFF. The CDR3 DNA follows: TGTGCCAGCAGCCGACAGGGGGCAAACGGGGAGCTGTTTTTT.

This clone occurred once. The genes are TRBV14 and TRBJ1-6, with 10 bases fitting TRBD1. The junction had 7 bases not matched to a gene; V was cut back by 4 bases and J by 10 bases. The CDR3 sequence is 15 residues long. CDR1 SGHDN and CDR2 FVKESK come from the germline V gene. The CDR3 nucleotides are TGTGCCAGCAGCCCAAAGACAGGGGGCTGGTCACCCCTCCACTTT. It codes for CASSPKTGGWSPLHF.

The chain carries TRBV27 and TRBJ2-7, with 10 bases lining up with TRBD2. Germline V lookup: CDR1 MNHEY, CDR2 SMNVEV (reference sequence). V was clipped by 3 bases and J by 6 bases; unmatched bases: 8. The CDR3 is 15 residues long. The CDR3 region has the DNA TGTGCCAGCAGTTTTGGAGCGGGGGGGCCAGCCGAGCAGTACTTC. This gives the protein CASSFGAGGPAEQYF.

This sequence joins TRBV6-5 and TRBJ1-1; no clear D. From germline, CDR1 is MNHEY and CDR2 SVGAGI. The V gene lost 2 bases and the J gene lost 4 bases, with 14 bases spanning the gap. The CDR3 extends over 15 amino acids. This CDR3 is CASSYLRTRGTEAFF. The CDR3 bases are TGTGCCAGCAGTTACCTGAGGACCCGGGGCACTGAAGCTTTCTTT.

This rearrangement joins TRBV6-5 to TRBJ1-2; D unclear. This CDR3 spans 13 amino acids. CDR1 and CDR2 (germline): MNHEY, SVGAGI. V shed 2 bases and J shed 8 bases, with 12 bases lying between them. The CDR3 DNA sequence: TGTGCCAGCAGTTACCGGGTTAGAGAGGGCTACACCTTC. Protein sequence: CASSYRVREGYTF.

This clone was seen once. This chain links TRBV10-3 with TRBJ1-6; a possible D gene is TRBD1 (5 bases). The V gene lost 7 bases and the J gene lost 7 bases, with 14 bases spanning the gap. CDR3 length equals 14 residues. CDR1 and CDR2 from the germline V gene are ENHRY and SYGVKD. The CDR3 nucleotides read TGTGCCATCACCCGGGACGCGGGAAATTCACCCCTCCACTTT. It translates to CAITRDAGNSPLHF.

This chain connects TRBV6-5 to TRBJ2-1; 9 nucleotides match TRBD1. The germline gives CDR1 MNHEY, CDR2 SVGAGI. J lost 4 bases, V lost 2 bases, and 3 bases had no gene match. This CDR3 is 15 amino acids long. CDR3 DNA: TGTGCCAGCAGTTACGACAGGGGGGGGTACAATGAGCAGTTCTTC. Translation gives CASSYDRGGYNEQFF.

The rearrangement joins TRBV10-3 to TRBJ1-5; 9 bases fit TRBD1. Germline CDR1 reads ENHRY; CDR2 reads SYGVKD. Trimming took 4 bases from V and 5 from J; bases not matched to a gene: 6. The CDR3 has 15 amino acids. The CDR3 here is CAISAGQGIDQPQHF. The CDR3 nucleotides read TGTGCCATCAGTGCGGGACAGGGAATCGATCAGCCCCAGCATTTT.